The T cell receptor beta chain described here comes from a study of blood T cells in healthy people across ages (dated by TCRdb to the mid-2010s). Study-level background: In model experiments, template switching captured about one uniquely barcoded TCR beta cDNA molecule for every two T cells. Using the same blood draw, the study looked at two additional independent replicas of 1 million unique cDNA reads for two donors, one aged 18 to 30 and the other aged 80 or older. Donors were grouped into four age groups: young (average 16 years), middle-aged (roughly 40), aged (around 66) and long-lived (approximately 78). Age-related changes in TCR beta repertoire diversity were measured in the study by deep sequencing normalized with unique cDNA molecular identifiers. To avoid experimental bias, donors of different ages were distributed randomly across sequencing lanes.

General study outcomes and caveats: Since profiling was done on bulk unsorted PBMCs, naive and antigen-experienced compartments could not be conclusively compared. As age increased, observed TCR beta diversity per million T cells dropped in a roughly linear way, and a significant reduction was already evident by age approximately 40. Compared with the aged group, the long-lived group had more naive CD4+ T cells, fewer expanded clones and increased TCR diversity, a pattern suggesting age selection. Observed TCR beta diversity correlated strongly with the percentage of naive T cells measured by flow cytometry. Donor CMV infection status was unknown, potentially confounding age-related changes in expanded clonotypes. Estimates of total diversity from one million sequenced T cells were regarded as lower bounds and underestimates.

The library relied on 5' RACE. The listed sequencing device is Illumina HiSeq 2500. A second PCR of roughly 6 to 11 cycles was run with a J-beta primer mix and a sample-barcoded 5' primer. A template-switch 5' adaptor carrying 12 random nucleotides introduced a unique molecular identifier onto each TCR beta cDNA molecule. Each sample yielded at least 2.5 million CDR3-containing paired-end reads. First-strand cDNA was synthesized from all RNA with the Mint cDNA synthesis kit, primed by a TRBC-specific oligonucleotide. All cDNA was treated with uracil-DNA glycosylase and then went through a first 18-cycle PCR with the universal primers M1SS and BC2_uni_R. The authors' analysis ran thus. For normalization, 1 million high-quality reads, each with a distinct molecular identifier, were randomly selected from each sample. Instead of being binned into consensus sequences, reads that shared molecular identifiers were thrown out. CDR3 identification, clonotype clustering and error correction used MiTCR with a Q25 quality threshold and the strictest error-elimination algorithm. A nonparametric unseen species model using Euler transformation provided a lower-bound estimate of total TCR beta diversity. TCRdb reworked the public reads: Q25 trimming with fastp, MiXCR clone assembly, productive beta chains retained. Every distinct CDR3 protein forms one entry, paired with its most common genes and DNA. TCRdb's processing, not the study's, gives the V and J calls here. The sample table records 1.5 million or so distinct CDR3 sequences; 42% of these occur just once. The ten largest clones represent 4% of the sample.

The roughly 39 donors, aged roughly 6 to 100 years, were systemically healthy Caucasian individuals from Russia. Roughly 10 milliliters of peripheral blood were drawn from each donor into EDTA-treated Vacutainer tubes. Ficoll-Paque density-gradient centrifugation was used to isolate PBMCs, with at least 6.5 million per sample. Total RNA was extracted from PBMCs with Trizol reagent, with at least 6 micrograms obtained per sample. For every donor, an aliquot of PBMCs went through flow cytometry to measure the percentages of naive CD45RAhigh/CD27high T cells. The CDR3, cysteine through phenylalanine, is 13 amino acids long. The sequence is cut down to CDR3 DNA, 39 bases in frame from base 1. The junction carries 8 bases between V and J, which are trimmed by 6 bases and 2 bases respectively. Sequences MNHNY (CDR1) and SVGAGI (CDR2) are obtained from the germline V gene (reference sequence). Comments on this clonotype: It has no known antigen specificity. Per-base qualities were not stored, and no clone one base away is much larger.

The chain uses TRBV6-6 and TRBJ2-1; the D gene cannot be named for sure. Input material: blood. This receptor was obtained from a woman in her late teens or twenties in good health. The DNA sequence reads TGTGCCAGCAGCACCCAAACCTACAATGAGCAGTTCTTC. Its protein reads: CASSTQTYNEQFF.